This TCR beta chain derives from a study of blood T cell repertoires in COVID-19. This CDR3 contains 15 residues. The V gene's germline CDR1 is LNHDA and CDR2 SQIVND (reference sequence). The V end lost 0 bases, the J end lost 5 bases, and 14 bases lay between the germline ends. This table comes from immunoSEQ multiplex PCR, and its TCRdb copy is limited to in-frame clones, with some not included. The sample has 250,000 to 400,000 clones; roughly 90% are singletons. The chain combines TRBV19 with TRBJ2-7; tentatively, D is TRBD1 (5 bases). The sequence was obtained from a woman in her 30s with COVID-19, enrolled during active disease. Material for sequencing was peripheral blood. The CDR3 DNA follows: TGTGCCAGTAGTATAGATCGTGTGAAGGGGAACGAGCAGTACTTC. It specifies CASSIDRVKGNEQYF.